This T cell receptor (beta chain) comes out of a study of Ad26.COV2.S vaccination and SARS-CoV-2 variants. Produced via immunoSEQ multiplex PCR; TCRdb's table is partial and in-frame only. The sample shows hundreds of thousands of clones, approximately 90% of them seen only once. As to treatment: roughly 20 received Ad26.COV2.S at low or high dose, single or two shots; several received placebo; per-sample allocation not given. Repertoires come from day 63 after the first vaccine or placebo injection. Trimming pared 0 bases from V and 7 bases from J, leaving 15 bases between. This CDR3 is built from 16 residues. From germline, CDR1 is KGHDR and CDR2 SFDVKD.

The rearrangement links TRBV24-1 to TRBJ2-1; TRBD1 is a possible D gene (5 bases). The sequencing used peripheral blood, collected in a trial of Ad26.COV2.S vaccine versus placebo. The receptor was derived from a person aged 18 to 59 who received the Ad26.COV2.S COVID-19 vaccine or a placebo. Here the CDR3 reads CATSDLQGGAGNEQFF. DNA of the CDR3: TGTGCCACCAGTGATTTGCAAGGTGGGGCAGGGAATGAGCAGTTCTTC.